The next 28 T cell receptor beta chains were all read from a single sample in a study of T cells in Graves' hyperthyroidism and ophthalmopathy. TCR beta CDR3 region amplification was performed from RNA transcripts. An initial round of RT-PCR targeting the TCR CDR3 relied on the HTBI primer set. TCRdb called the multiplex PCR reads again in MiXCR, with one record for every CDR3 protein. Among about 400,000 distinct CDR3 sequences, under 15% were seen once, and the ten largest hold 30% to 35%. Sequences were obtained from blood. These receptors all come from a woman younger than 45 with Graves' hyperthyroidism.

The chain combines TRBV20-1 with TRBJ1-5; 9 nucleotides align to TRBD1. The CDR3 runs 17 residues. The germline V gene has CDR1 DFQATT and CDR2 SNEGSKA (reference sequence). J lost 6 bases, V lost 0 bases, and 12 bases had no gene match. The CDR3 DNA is TGCAGTGCTAGAGAAAGTCCCGGGACAGGGATCGGTCAGCCCCAGCATTTT. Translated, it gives CSARESPGTGIGQPQHF.

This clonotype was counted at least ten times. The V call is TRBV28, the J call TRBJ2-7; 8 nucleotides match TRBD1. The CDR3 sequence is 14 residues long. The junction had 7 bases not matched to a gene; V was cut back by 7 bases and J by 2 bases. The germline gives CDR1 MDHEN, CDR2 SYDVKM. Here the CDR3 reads CASNPGTGPYEQYF. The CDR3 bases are TGTGCCAGCAACCCCGGGACAGGCCCCTACGAGCAGTACTTC. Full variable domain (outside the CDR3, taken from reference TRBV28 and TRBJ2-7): DVKVTQSSRYLVKRTGEKVFLECVQDMDHENMFWYRQDPGLGLRLIYFSYDVKMKEKGDIPEGYSVSREKKERFSLILESASTNQTSMYLCASNPGTGPYEQYFGPGTRLTVT.

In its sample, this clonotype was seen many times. Here the CDR3 DNA reads TGCAGTGCTAGCCTAGAAACTATGAACGGCGAGCAGTACTTC. Protein sequence: CSASLETMNGEQYF. This sequence joins TRBV20-1 and TRBJ2-7; D unclear. Germline assignment: CDR1 DFQATT and CDR2 SNEGSKA (reference sequence). This CDR3 has 14 residues. V lost 3 bases, J lost 6 bases, and 18 bases lay in between.

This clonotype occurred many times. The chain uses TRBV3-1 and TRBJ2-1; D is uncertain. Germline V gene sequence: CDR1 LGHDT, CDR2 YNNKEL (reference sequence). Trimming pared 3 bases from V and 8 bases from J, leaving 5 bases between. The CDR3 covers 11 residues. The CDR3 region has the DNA TGTGCCAGCAGCCAGGGCTATGAGCAGTTCTTC. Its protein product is CASSQGYEQFF.

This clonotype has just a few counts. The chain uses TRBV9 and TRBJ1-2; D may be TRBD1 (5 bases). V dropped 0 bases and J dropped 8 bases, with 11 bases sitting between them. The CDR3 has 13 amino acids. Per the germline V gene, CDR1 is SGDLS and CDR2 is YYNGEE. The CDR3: CASSVATGEGYTF. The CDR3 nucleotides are TGTGCCAGCAGCGTAGCTACGGGGGAGGGCTACACCTTC.

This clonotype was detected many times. This CDR3 is CASSYGGAGNTEAFF. Written as DNA, the CDR3 is TGTGCCAGCAGTTACGGGGGGGCCGGCAACACTGAAGCTTTCTTT. This chain links TRBV6-5 with TRBJ1-1; possibly TRBD1 for D (6 bases). The CDR3 consists of 15 residues. V gave up 2 bases and J gave up 2 bases, with 12 bases separating them. CDR1 and CDR2 (germline): MNHEY, SVGAGI.

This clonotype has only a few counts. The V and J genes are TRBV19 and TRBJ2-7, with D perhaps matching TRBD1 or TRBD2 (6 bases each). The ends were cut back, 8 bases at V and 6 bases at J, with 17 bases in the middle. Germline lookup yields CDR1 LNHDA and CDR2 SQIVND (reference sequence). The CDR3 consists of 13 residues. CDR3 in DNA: TGTGCCAGTCAAGCAGGGGACTTTGGCGAGCAGTACTTC. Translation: CASQAGDFGEQYF.

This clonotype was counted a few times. The CDR3 region is CASSPSDGPLHF. The DNA for the CDR3 is TGTGCCAGCAGCCCTTCGGACGGACCCCTCCACTTT. The chain links TRBV2 to TRBJ1-6; no definite D call. Trimming cost V 6 bases and J 12 bases, with 12 bases left between them. The CDR3 is 12 residues long. Per the germline V gene, CDR1 is SNHLY and CDR2 is FYNNEI.

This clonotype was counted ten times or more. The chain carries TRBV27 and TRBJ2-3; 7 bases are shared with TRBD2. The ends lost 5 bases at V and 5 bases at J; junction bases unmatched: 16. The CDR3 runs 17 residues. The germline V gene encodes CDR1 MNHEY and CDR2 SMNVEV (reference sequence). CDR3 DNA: TGTGCCAGCAGTATCCCCCACCGGGACGGCGGGGGAGATACGCAGTATTTT. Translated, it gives CASSIPHRDGGGDTQYF.

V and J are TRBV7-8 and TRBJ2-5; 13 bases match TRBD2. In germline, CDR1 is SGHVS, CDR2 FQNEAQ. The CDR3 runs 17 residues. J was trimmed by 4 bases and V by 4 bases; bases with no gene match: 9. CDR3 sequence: CASSSPTSGGPPETQYF. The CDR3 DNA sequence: TGTGCCAGCAGCTCTCCGACTAGCGGGGGGCCACCAGAGACCCAGTACTTC. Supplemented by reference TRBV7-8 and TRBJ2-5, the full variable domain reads GAGVSQSPRYKVAKRGQDVALRCDPISGHVSLFWYQQALGQGPEFLTYFQNEAQLDKSGLPSDRFFAERPEGSVSTLKIQRTQQEDSAVYLCASSSPTSGGPPETQYFGPGTRLLVL.

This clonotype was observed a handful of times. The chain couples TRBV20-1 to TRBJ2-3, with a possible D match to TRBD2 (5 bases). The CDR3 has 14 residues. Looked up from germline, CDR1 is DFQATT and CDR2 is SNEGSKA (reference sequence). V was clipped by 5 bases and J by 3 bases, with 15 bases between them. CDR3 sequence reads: CSAFASGKTDTQYF. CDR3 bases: TGCAGTGCTTTCGCGTCGGGAAAGACAGATACGCAGTATTTT.

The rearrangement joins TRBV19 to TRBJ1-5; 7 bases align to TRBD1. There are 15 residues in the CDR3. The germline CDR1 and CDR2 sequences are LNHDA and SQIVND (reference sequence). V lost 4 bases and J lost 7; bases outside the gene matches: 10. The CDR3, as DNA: TGTGCCAGTAGTACCCGGGACAGCTTTGGGCAGCCCCAGCATTTT. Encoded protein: CASSTRDSFGQPQHF.

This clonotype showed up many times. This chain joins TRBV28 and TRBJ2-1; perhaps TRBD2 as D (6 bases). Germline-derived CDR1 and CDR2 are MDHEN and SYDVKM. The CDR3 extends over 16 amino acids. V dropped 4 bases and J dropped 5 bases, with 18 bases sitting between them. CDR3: CASSSIEGLAHNEQFF. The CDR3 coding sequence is TGTGCCAGCAGTTCGATAGAGGGACTGGCCCACAATGAGCAGTTCTTC.

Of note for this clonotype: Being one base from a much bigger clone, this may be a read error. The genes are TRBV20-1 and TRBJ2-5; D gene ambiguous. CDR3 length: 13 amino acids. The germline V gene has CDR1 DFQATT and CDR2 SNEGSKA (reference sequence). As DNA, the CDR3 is TGCGGTGCTAGAGTGGAGTTCCAAGAGACCCAGTACTTC. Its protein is CGARVEFQETQYF.

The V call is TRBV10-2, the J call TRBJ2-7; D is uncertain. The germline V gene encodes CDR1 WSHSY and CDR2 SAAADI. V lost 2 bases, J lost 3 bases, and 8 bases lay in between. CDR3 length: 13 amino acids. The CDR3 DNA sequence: TGCGCCAGCAGTGAGATGGTTCACTACGAGCAGTACTTC. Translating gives CASSEMVHYEQYF.

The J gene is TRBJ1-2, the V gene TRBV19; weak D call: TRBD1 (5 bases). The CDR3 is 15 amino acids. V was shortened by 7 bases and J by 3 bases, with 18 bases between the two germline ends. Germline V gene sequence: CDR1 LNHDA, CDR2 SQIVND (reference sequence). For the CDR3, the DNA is TGTGCCAGTAAAGTTGGGGCGGCGGTTGACTATGGCTACACCTTC. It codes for CASKVGAAVDYGYTF.

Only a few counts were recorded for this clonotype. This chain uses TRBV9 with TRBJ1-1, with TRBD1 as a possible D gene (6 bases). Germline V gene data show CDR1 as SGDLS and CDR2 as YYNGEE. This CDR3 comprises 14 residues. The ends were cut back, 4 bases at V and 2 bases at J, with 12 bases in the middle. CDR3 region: CASSITDSNTEAFF. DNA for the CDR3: TGTGCCAGCAGCATTACGGACAGTAACACTGAAGCTTTCTTT.

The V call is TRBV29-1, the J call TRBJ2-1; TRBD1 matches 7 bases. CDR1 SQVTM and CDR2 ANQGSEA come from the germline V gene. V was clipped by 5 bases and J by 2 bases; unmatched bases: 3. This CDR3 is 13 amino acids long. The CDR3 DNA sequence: TGCAGCGTTTACGGACAGGCCTACAATGAGCAGTTCTTC. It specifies CSVYGQAYNEQFF.

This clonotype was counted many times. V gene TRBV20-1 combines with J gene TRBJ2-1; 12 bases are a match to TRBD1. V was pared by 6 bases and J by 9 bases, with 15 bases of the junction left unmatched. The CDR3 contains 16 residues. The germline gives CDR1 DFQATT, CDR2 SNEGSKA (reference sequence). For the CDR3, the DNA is TGCAGTGCACCAAATCGCGCCGGGACAGGGGGCATTGAGCAGTTCTTC. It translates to CSAPNRAGTGGIEQFF.

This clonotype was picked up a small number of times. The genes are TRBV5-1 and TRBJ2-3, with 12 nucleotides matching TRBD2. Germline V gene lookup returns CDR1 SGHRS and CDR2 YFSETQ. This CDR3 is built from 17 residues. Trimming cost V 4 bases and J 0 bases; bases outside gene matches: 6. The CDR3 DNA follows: TGCGCCAGCAGCGGAGGGACTAGCGGGCCTAGCACAGATACGCAGTATTTT. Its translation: CASSGGTSGPSTDTQYF.

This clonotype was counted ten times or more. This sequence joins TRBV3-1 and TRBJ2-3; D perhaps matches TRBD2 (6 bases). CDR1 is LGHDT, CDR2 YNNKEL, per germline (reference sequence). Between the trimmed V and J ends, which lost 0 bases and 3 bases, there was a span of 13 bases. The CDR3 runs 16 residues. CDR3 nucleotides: TGTGCCAGCAGCCAAGATCGGGGGTCGATGACAGATACGCAGTATTTT. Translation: CASSQDRGSMTDTQYF.

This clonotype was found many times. The CDR3 sequence is CSASNFAGNTDTQYF. DNA for the CDR3: TGCAGTGCTAGTAACTTCGCGGGCAACACAGATACGCAGTATTTT. This chain links TRBV20-1 with TRBJ2-3, with D maybe TRBD2 (5 bases). Trimming removed 3 bases at V and 2 bases at J, with 15 bases between. CDR3 length: 15 amino acids. Germline V gene lookup returns CDR1 DFQATT and CDR2 SNEGSKA (reference sequence).

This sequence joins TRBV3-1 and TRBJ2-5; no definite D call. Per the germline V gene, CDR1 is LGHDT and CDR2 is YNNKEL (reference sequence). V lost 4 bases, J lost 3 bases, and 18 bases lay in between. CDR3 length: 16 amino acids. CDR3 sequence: CASSPRPPGFEETQYF. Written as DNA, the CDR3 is TGTGCCAGCAGCCCCAGACCCCCGGGTTTTGAAGAGACCCAGTACTTC.

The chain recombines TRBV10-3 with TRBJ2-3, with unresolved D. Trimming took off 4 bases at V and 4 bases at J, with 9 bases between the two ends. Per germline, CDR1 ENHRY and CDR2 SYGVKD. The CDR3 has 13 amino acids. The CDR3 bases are TGTGCCATCAGTGCTTACATGGCAGATACGCAGTATTTT. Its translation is CAISAYMADTQYF.

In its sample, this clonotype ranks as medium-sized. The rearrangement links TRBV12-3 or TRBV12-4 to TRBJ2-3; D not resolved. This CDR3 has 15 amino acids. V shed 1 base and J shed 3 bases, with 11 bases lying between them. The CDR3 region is CASSLGATLTDTQYF. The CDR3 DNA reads TGTGCCAGCAGTTTAGGGGCGACTTTGACAGATACGCAGTATTTT.

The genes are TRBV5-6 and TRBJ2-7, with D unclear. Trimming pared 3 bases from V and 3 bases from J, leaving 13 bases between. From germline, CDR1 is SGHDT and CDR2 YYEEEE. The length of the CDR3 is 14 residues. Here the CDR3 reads CASSSYAPYYEQYF. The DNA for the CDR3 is TGTGCCAGCAGCTCCTATGCCCCCTACTACGAGCAGTACTTC.

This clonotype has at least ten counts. In DNA form, the CDR3 reads TGTGCCAGCAGTCCCCCGCAGGGGACCCCAGGAGGTACGCAGTATTTT. As protein: CASSPPQGTPGGTQYF. The gene calls are TRBV28 and TRBJ2-3, with D tentatively TRBD1 (6 bases). Trimming cost V 5 bases and J 8 bases, with 23 bases left between them. The CDR3 sequence is 16 residues long. Germline V gives CDR1 MDHEN, CDR2 SYDVKM.

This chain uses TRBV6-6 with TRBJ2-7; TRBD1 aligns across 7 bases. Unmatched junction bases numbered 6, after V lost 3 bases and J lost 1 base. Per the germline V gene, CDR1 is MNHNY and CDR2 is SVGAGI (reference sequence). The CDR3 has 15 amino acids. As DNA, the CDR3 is TGTGCCAGCAGTTATTATCCGGGACAGTCCTACGAGCAGTACTTC. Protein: CASSYYPGQSYEQYF.